This T cell receptor (beta chain) was recorded in a study of regulatory T cells in long-lasting Graves disease. CDR1 is KGHSH, CDR2 LQKENI, per germline. Trimming took off 3 bases at V and 0 bases at J, with 18 bases between the two ends. This CDR3 is built from 18 residues. iRepertoire HTBI primers and Arm-PCR of CDR3 regions built TCR beta libraries. TCRdb re-called the multiplex PCR reads through MiXCR, storing one row per CDR3 protein. The data hold about 450,000 distinct CDR3 sequences, with 16% observed a single time. The time point here: newly diagnosed GD, antithyroid drugs for less than 3 months. Isolated PBMC RNA provided the starting material for the TCR library. Patients met American Thyroid Association criteria for Graves' disease. Study-wide points: Patients with persistent Graves' had lower TCR diversity than newly diagnosed patients.

This clonotype was counted a few times. Its specificity is unknown. These data also formed part of another study, on T cells in Graves' hyperthyroidism and ophthalmopathy. According to that study: The TCR CDR3 was amplified in a first-round RT-PCR using the HTBI primer set. Classification by a 13 V-J model distinguished ophthalmopathy from stable hyperthyroidism.

The specimen was peripheral blood mononuclear cells (PBMCs), collected at new diagnosis, from a patient treated with antithyroid drugs. The TCR sequence derives from a woman aged 25 to 39 with Graves disease. The chain carries TRBV18 and TRBJ2-1, with D possibly being TRBD1 (6 bases). The CDR3 reads CASSPSFSGTNSYNEQFF. CDR3 DNA sequence: TGTGCCAGCTCACCCTCCTTCTCCGGGACAAACTCCTACAATGAGCAGTTCTTC. The variable domain in full, completed from reference TRBV18 and TRBJ2-1, reads NAGVMQNPRHLVRRRGQEARLRCSPMKGHSHVYWYRQLPEEGLKFMVYLQKENIIDESGMPKERFSAEFPKEGPSILRIQQVVRGDSAAYFCASSPSFSGTNSYNEQFFGPGTRLTVL.